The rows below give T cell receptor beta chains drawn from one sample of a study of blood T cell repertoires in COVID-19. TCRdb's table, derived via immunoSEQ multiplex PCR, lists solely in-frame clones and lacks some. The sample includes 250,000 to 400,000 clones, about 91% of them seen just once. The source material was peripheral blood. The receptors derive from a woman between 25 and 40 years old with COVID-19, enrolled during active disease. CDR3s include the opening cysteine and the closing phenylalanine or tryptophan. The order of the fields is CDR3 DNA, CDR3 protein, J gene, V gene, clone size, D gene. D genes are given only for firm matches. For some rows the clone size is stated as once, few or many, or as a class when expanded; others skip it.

TGCAGCGTTGAAGATCCAGGGGGCTCTGGAAACACCATATATTTT CSVEDPGGSGNTIYF TRBJ1-3 TRBV29-1 - TRBD1
TGTGCCAGCAGCAAAGCGGGAAGAAGCAGGGGGCCTCTTTCTCTCTCTTACAATGAGCAGTTCTTC CASSKAGRSRGPLSLSYNEQFF TRBJ2-1 TRBV21-1 - -
TGTGCCAGCAGTTTGCGGGGGGGAACCGGGGAGCTGTTTTTT CASSLRGGTGELFF TRBJ2-2 TRBV27 - TRBD2
TGTGCCAGCAGTTTATTCCCCCAGATAACCTATGGCTACACCTTC CASSLFPQITYGYTF TRBJ1-2 TRBV28 - -
TGTGCCAGCAGCCAAGGGGAATACAGGGGCATAAGCTATGGCTACACCTTC CASSQGEYRGISYGYTF TRBJ1-2 TRBV3-1/TRBV3-2 - TRBD1
TGTGCCAGCAGCGTAGCGGGGGGGGACTACAATGAGCAGTTCTTC CASSVAGGDYNEQFF TRBJ2-1 TRBV9 - TRBD2
TGTGCCAGCAGCCCGAGCCCCTACGAGCAGTACTTC CASSPSPYEQYF TRBJ2-7 TRBV7-9 - -
TGTGCCATCAGTGAGAAGATAGCGGGGGCCCAAGAGACCCAGTACTTC CAISEKIAGAQETQYF TRBJ2-5 TRBV10-3 - TRBD2
TGCGCCAGCAGCTTGACAGGCTCCAGCACAGATACGCAGTATTTT CASSLTGSSTDTQYF TRBJ2-3 TRBV5-1 - -
TGTGCCAGCAGCCCGGTACGCACCGGGGAGCTGTTTTTT CASSPVRTGELFF TRBJ2-2 TRBV11-3 - -
TGTGCCAGCAGCTTAGGCAGGGCCGTCCGCAACTATGGCTACACCTTC CASSLGRAVRNYGYTF TRBJ1-2 TRBV13 - -
TGTGCCAGTAGTCCCGGGGTATCTACCGTGAACACTGAAGCTTTCTTT CASSPGVSTVNTEAFF TRBJ1-1 TRBV19 - -
TGTGCCAGCAGCCGGACAGGAGAGAGGGCCCTCCACTTT CASSRTGERALHF TRBJ1-6 TRBV7-2 - TRBD1
TGTGCCAGCAGTTTAATTGCAGGGGGCCCCACTGAAGCTTTCTTT CASSLIAGGPTEAFF TRBJ1-1 TRBV27 once TRBD1
TGTGCCAGCAGTAGTGGGACAGCTTATGAAAAACTGTTTTTT CASSSGTAYEKLFF TRBJ1-4 TRBV6-5 - TRBD1
TGTGCCAGCAGCCTCGGGAGGGCCCCTCAGCCCCAGCATTTT CASSLGRAPQPQHF TRBJ1-5 TRBV3-1/TRBV3-2 - -